This T cell receptor beta chain was sequenced in a study of T-cell memory formation after mild COVID-19. TCR alpha and TCR beta cDNA libraries carrying sample barcodes and UMIs came from 5'RACE with constant-segment primers. TCRdb reanalysed the 5' RACE reads using MiXCR and keeps one entry per CDR3 protein. The table includes 25,000 to 35,000 distinct CDR3 sequences, more than 10% detected once. This clonotype has a handful of counts. What it binds is not known. The study, taken as a whole, reports: The finding that pre-infection memory included some responding clones suggested that cross-reactive memory joined. Researchers could not confirm that second-wave clones peaking on day 37 targeted SARS-CoV-2. Mainly in CM and EM were contracting CD4+ clones; CD8+ were in EMRA.

Sequenced material: PBMCs or a T cell subset sorted from them (not recorded which). The receptor comes from an adult woman who had mild COVID-19 (a few samples of this study predate the infection). Cell type and time point are not known.

The CDR3 bases are TGCAGCGTTGTCGACAGGAGCGGCACTGAAGCTTTCTTT. As protein: CSVVDRSGTEAFF. This chain connects TRBV29-1 to TRBJ1-1, with TRBD1 as a possible D gene (6 bases). Germline assignment: CDR1 SQVTM and CDR2 ANQGSEA. The CDR3 is made up of 13 amino acids. V lost 4 bases, J lost 4 bases, and 13 bases lay in between.